This record concerns one TCR beta chain sequence. This sample was included in a study of shared clonotypes between healthy human individuals. The table came from immunoSEQ multiplex PCR; TCRdb's copy has only in-frame clones and leaves some out. This sample yields fewer than 600,000 clones, of which 75% to 85% are seen a single time; about 12% belongs to the top ten. The germline gives CDR1 SGHRS, CDR2 YFSETQ. Trimming took off 6 bases at V and 4 bases at J, with 14 bases between the two ends. The CDR3 contains 14 residues. Donors were Caucasian adults residing in Nashville, Tennessee, USA. This TCR came from a woman aged 40 to 50 in good health. Some clones in this sample may be carry-over from other donors' samples. The sample comprised PBMCs. This chain uses TRBV5-1 with TRBJ1-3; maybe TRBD1 (6 bases). The CDR3 region has the DNA TGCGCCAGCAAGGACAGCGGCGGAGGAAACACCATATATTTT. Its translation: CASKDSGGGNTIYF.